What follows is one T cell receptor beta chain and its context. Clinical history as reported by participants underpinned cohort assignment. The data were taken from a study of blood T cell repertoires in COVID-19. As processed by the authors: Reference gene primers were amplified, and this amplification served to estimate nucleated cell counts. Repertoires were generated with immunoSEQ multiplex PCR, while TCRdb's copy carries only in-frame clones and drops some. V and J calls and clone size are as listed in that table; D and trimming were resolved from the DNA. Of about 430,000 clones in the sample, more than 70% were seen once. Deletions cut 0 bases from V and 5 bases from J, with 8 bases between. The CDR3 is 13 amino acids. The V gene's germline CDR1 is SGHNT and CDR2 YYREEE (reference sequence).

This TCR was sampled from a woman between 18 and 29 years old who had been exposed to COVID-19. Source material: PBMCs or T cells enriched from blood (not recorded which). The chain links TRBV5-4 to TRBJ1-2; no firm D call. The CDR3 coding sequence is TGTGCCAGCAGCTTGGGGCGAGGGTATGGCTACACCTTC. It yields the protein CASSLGRGYGYTF.